Listed below are T cell receptor beta chains from one sample, sequenced in a study of blood T cell repertoires in COVID-19. This table comes from immunoSEQ multiplex PCR, and its TCRdb copy is limited to in-frame clones, with some not included. The sample has around 190,000 clones; nearly 90% are singletons. Sequenced sample: peripheral blood. The receptors shown here come from a man aged 50 or older with COVID-19, enrolled during active disease. CDR3s include the opening cysteine and the closing phenylalanine or tryptophan. D genes are given only for firm matches. Rows may omit the clone size; those that give it use once, few, many or a size class.

V gene	J gene	clone size	D gene	CDR3 DNA	CDR3 protein
TRBV9	TRBJ1-1	NA	NA	TGTGCCAGCAGCGTAATACAGGCTAACACTGAAGCTTTCTTT	CASSVIQANTEAFF
TRBV6-5	TRBJ2-7	few	TRBD2	TGTGCCAGCGCTGGCAGCGGGGGCGCCTACGAGCAGTACTTC	CASAGSGGAYEQYF
TRBV4-1	TRBJ2-7	NA	NA	TGCGCCAGCAGCCAAGATCCCGGGACTTACTCCTACGAGCAGTACTTC	CASSQDPGTYSYEQYF
TRBV7-7	TRBJ2-1	NA	NA	TGTGCTAGCAGCTTAGCGGAGTGGGAGAAGGGCAATGAGCAGTTCTTC	CASSLAEWEKGNEQFF
TRBV4-3	TRBJ2-5	NA	NA	TGCGCCAGCAGCCTTGGACTGCAAGAGACCCAGTACTTC	CASSLGLQETQYF
TRBV7-9	TRBJ2-7	NA	TRBD1	TGTGCCAGCAGCCCATTCAGGGGGCTAAGCTCCTACGAGCAGTACTTC	CASSPFRGLSSYEQYF
TRBV19	TRBJ1-2	NA	NA	TGTGCCAGCAAGTATATAGGACAAGATAACTATGGCTACACCTTC	CASKYIGQDNYGYTF
TRBV19	TRBJ2-1	once	TRBD2	TGTGCCAGTAGTCAGAGGACTAGCGGGGGGATCAGCTCCTACAATGAGCAGTTCTTC	CASSQRTSGGISSYNEQFF
TRBV10-3	TRBJ2-5	NA	NA	TGTGCCATCAGTGAGCAGCAGGCACGGGAGACCCAGTACTTC	CAISEQQARETQYF
TRBV4-2	TRBJ1-2	once	NA	TGTGCCAGCAGCCAAGAACCTGACAAAAGCTATGGCTACACCTTC	CASSQEPDKSYGYTF
TRBV28	TRBJ1-5	few	NA	TGTGCCAGCAGCCTCTTTGGGGGGGCGGGGGGCAATCAGCCCCAGCATTTT	CASSLFGGAGGNQPQHF
TRBV18	TRBJ2-7	few	NA	TGTGCCAGCTCACCACCGGGCCTCGGTTCCCAGTACTTC	CASSPPGLGSQYF
TRBV6-4	TRBJ2-1	NA	TRBD2	TGTGCCAGCAGTGACTCGGGGACTAGCGGGGGGGCCAATGAGCAGTTCTTC	CASSDSGTSGGANEQFF
TRBV19	TRBJ1-5	NA	TRBD1	TGTGCCAGTAGTTCCCAGGACAGGGATGGGCAGCCCCAGCATTTT	CASSSQDRDGQPQHF
TRBV18	TRBJ2-7	NA	NA	TGTGCCAGCTCAGCCAGGGCCTCCTCCTACGAGCAGTACTTC	CASSARASSYEQYF
TRBV5-1	TRBJ2-5	NA	NA	TGCGCCAGCAGCTCACGACCAGGTGGAGAGACCCAGTACTTC	CASSSRPGGETQYF
TRBV6-5	TRBJ1-1	NA	TRBD1	TGTGCCAGCAGTTACAGAGAAGACAGGGTTGCTTTCTTT	CASSYREDRVAFF
TRBV10-1	TRBJ2-2	NA	TRBD2	TGCGCCAGCAGTGAGTCTCTGAGCGGGACGGGGGAGCTGTTTTTT	CASSESLSGTGELFF
TRBV5-1	TRBJ1-1	NA	TRBD1	TGCGCCAGCAGCCGGGGAGGAACAGGGGAGTCCACTGAAGCTTTCTTT	CASSRGGTGESTEAFF
TRBV3-1/TRBV3-2	TRBJ1-5	NA	NA	TGTGCCAGCAGCCTAGGGGGTGGCAATCAGCCCCAGCATTTT	CASSLGGGNQPQHF
TRBV5-5	TRBJ1-5	NA	TRBD1	TGTGCCAGCAGCTTGGGAGGGACAGCCAATCAGCCCCAGCATTTT	CASSLGGTANQPQHF
TRBV29-1	TRBJ2-7	NA	NA	TGCAGCGTTGAAGATCGGTCGTGGGGCAGAGAAACGGGGCAGTACTTC	CSVEDRSWGRETGQYF
TRBV19	TRBJ1-1	few	NA	TGTGCCAGTAGTCCCCTTGGGGGGACGAACACTGAAGCTTTCTTT	CASSPLGGTNTEAFF
TRBV24-1	TRBJ2-1	NA	NA	TGTGCCACCAGTGTGGGGGGGGCAGAGCAGTTCTTC	CATSVGGAEQFF
TRBV12-3/TRBV12-4	TRBJ1-6	NA	NA	TGTGCCAGCAGCCCTCTCCGGGGTTCACCCCTCCACTTT	CASSPLRGSPLHF
TRBV6-6	TRBJ1-1	few	NA	TGTGCCAGCAGTTACTCCGCGGTTGGCACTGAAGCTTTCTTT	CASSYSAVGTEAFF
TRBV19	TRBJ1-6	NA	NA	TGTGCCAGTAGTATAGGAGAGACAACCCTTTCACCCCTCCACTTT	CASSIGETTLSPLHF
TRBV5-8	TRBJ2-2	NA	TRBD1	TGTGCCAGCAGCCCGATGACAGGGACGAACACCGGGGAGCTGTTTTTT	CASSPMTGTNTGELFF
TRBV19	TRBJ1-1	NA	NA	TGTGCCAGTAATTTTGCAGGGGCCGTGGGGACTGAAGCTTTCTTT	CASNFAGAVGTEAFF
TRBV18	TRBJ2-7	NA	NA	TGTGCCAGCTCACCAACACGTGACGAGCAGTACTTC	CASSPTRDEQYF
TRBV3-1/TRBV3-2	TRBJ2-7	NA	NA	TGTGCCAGCAGCCAAGATTGGCGGGCCTGGACCTACGAGCAGTACTTC	CASSQDWRAWTYEQYF
TRBV5-8	TRBJ1-4	few	NA	TGTGCCAGCAGCTACACAGGGACCGGCAGGGAACTGTTTTTT	CASSYTGTGRELFF